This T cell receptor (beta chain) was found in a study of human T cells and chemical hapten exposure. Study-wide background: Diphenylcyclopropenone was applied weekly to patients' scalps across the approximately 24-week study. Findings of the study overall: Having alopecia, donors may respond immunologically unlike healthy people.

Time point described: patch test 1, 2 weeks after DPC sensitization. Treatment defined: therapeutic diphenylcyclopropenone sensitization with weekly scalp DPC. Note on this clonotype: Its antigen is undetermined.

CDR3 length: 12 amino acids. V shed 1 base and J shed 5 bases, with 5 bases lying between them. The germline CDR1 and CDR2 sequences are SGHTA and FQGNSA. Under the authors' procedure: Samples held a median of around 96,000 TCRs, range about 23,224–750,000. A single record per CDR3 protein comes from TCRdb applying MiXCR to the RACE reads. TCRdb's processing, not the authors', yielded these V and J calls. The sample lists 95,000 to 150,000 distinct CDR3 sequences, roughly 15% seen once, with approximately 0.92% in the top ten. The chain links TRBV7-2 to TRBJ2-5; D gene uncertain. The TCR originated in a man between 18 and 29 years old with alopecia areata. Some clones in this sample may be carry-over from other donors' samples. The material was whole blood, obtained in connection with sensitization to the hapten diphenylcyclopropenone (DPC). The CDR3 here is CASSLGLETQYF. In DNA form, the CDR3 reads TGTGCCAGCAGCTTAGGCCTCGAGACCCAGTACTTC.